These 18 T cell receptor beta chains were all obtained from the same sample, sequenced in a study of blood T cell repertoires in COVID-19. Measured with immunoSEQ multiplex PCR; TCRdb has only the in-frame clones, and not every one. The sample yields roughly 140,000 clones, 80% to 85% seen once. Sequencing used peripheral blood. Receptors originate from a human donor in a cohort sampled during active COVID-19.

The rearrangement joins TRBV7-2 to TRBJ2-2, with TRBD2 matching 12 bases. Per germline, CDR1 SGHTA and CDR2 FQGNSA. The CDR3 contains 17 residues. V lost 5 bases, J lost 0 bases, and 4 bases stayed unmatched. The CDR3 sequence is CASSQRTSGANTGELFF. The DNA for the CDR3 is TGTGCCAGCAGCCAACGGACTAGCGGGGCGAACACCGGGGAGCTGTTTTTT.

The J gene is TRBJ1-2, the V gene TRBV9; D remains ambiguous. Between the trimmed V and J ends, which lost 2 bases and 6 bases, there was a span of 11 bases. The germline CDR1 and CDR2 sequences are SGDLS and YYNGEE. The CDR3 has 13 amino acids. The CDR3 loop reads CASSVYRDHGYTF. CDR3 sequence (DNA): TGTGCCAGCAGCGTGTACAGAGATCATGGCTACACCTTC.

In regard to this clone: The sample holds other DNA sequences that translate to the same CDR3. This chain joins TRBV7-2 and TRBJ2-7; TRBD1 matches 9 bases. Germline values: CDR1 SGHTA, CDR2 FQGNSA. This CDR3 has 15 residues. The J segment lost 3 bases and the V segment lost 2 bases, leaving 5 bases of the junction unmatched. CDR3 amino acids: CASSLSPGQGYEQYF. CDR3 bases: TGTGCCAGCAGCTTAAGTCCGGGACAGGGCTACGAGCAGTACTTC.

V is TRBV9 and J is TRBJ2-3; the D is unclear. CDR3 size: 12 residues. Trimming took 4 bases from V and 4 from J, leaving 7 bases between them. Germline CDR1 is SGDLS and CDR2 is YYNGEE. The CDR3 DNA reads TGTGCCAGCAGCTTCAGATCAGATACGCAGTATTTT. Encoded protein: CASSFRSDTQYF. The variable domain in full, completed from reference TRBV9 and TRBJ2-3, reads DSGVTQTPKHLITATGQRVTLRCSPRSGDLSVYWYQQSLDQGLQFLIQYYNGEERAKGNILERFSAQQFPDLHSELNLSSLELGDSALYFCASSFRSDTQYFGPGTRLTVL.

The V gene is TRBV6-2 or TRBV6-3, the J gene TRBJ1-1, with D hard to call. The CDR3 consists of 16 residues. In germline, CDR1 is MNHEY, CDR2 SVGEGT. V lost 5 bases to trimming and J lost 4 bases, with 20 bases between them. CDR3 DNA sequence: TGTGCCAGCAGTCACCCTGTGGCAAACGGGGTCACTGAAGCTTTCTTT. Residues: CASSHPVANGVTEAFF.

The chain links TRBV6-6 to TRBJ2-1; D remains ambiguous. The germline V gene has CDR1 MNHNY and CDR2 SVGAGI (reference sequence). Trimming took 1 base from V and 8 from J, leaving 3 bases between them. This CDR3 has 11 residues. Here the CDR3 reads CASSYFDEQFF. CDR3 nucleotide sequence: TGTGCCAGCAGTTACTTCGATGAGCAGTTCTTC.

The chain employs TRBV28 and TRBJ2-7; 10 bases are shared with TRBD1. The CDR3 totals 17 residues. Germline lookup yields CDR1 MDHEN and CDR2 SYDVKM. The V segment lost 4 bases and the J segment 7 bases; nucleotides outside the gene matches: 16. The CDR3 nucleotides read TGTGCCAGCAGTTCACCCGTTGGGGGACAGGGGAAAGGGGAGCAGTACTTC. Its translation is CASSSPVGGQGKGEQYF.

This sequence joins TRBV5-6 and TRBJ2-1; no definite D call. This CDR3 contains 15 residues. Germline CDR1 reads SGHDT; CDR2 reads YYEEEE. Trimming stripped 4 bases from V and 0 bases from J, with 11 bases between. As DNA, the CDR3 is TGTGCCAGCAGCCCGGGTAAAAGCTCCTACAATGAGCAGTTCTTC. This sequence encodes CASSPGKSSYNEQFF.

The CDR3 sequence: CASSQPGPGQPKPDYEQYF. The CDR3 DNA reads TGCGCCAGCAGTCAACCTGGCCCGGGACAGCCAAAACCTGACTACGAGCAGTACTTC. The rearrangement uses TRBV23-1 and TRBJ2-7, with 7 bases identical to TRBD1. TRBV23-1 is assigned to the ORF class and has an uncertain function. This CDR3 region has 19 residues. Trimming at V came to 2 bases and at J to 3 bases, leaving 19 bases not matched to a gene.

The J gene is TRBJ2-5, the V gene TRBV29-1; 8 nucleotides agree with TRBD2. V trimming: 7 bases; J trimming: 5 bases; junction bases outside the gene matches: 9. The germline V gene encodes CDR1 SQVTM and CDR2 ANQGSEA. The CDR3 is 13 residues long. The CDR3 DNA reads TGCAGCGCCGGGGGGGGACGGGCGGAGACCCAGTACTTC. Its translation: CSAGGGRAETQYF.

This clone was recorded only once. The CDR3 loop reads CASSPTGGLGNTIYF. The CDR3 nucleotides read TGTGCCAGCAGTCCGACAGGGGGCTTAGGAAACACCATATATTTT. The chain couples TRBV28 to TRBJ1-3; 10 bases agree with TRBD1. V trimming: 5 bases; J trimming: 4 bases; junction bases outside the gene matches: 5. Germline V gives CDR1 MDHEN, CDR2 SYDVKM. The CDR3 is made up of 15 amino acids. The full variable domain, rest sourced from reference TRBV28 and TRBJ1-3, is DVKVTQSSRYLVKRTGEKVFLECVQDMDHENMFWYRQDPGLGLRLIYFSYDVKMKEKGDIPEGYSVSREKKERFSLILESASTNQTSMYLCASSPTGGLGNTIYFGEGSWLTVV.

V is TRBV5-4 and J is TRBJ2-7; TRBD1 matches at 9 bases. The V and J ends lost 4 bases and 9 bases, in that order; junction bases with no gene match: 5. The CDR3 is 12 amino acids. Germline V gene lookup returns CDR1 SGHNT and CDR2 YYREEE (reference sequence). The CDR3 sequence is CASSRDRVAQYF. Here the CDR3 DNA reads TGTGCCAGCAGCCGGGACAGGGTTGCGCAGTACTTC.

The V gene is TRBV29-1, the J gene TRBJ2-7; TRBD1 matches 8 bases. Germline V gene sequence: CDR1 SQVTM, CDR2 ANQGSEA. The CDR3 has 16 amino acids. The V segment lost 2 bases and the J segment 1 base; nucleotides outside the gene matches: 10. CDR3 region: CSVEPWTGKRSYEQYF. CDR3 DNA sequence: TGCAGCGTTGAACCCTGGACAGGGAAAAGGTCCTACGAGCAGTACTTC.

The chain recombines TRBV20-1 with TRBJ2-3; the D gene could be TRBD1 or TRBD2 (5 bases each). V lost 4 bases to trimming and J lost 2 bases, with 13 bases between them. Germline V gene data show CDR1 as DFQATT and CDR2 as SNEGSKA (reference sequence). This CDR3 spans 14 amino acids. The CDR3 bases are TGCAGTGCTACTGACAGCGGATACACAGATACGCAGTATTTT. Translation: CSATDSGYTDTQYF.

This clone was found a few times. The CDR3 protein is CASSLGLGTSGLSYEQYF. CDR3 nucleotides: TGCGCCAGCAGCTTGGGGTTAGGAACTAGCGGGTTGTCCTACGAGCAGTACTTC. The chain uses TRBV5-1 and TRBJ2-7; 9 bases match TRBD2. The V and J ends lost 0 bases and 1 base, in that order; junction bases with no gene match: 11. Looked up from germline, CDR1 is SGHRS and CDR2 is YFSETQ. The CDR3 is 18 amino acids.

V usage is TRBV18 and J usage is TRBJ2-7; the match to TRBD1 covers 8 bases. V shed 2 bases, J shed 1 base, and the junction held 7 bases outside the gene matches. The germline CDR1 and CDR2 sequences are KGHSH and LQKENI. This CDR3 comprises 16 residues. CDR3 in amino acids: CASSPVIRTGSYEQYF. CDR3 nucleotide sequence: TGTGCCAGCTCACCAGTTATTAGGACAGGGTCCTACGAGCAGTACTTC.

This clone has just one count. The V and J genes are TRBV28 and TRBJ2-7; 7 positions agree with TRBD2. Germline loops: CDR1 MDHEN, CDR2 SYDVKM. The CDR3 covers 15 residues. Unmatched junction bases numbered 14, after V lost 5 bases and J lost 7 bases. CDR3 protein: CASSDTSAPREEQYF. The CDR3 DNA sequence: TGTGCCAGCAGTGACACTAGCGCCCCGCGGGAGGAGCAGTACTTC.

This chain joins TRBV18 and TRBJ2-7, with D possibly being TRBD2 (6 bases). V lost 3 bases and J lost 3, with 9 bases in between. CDR1 and CDR2 from the germline V gene are KGHSH and LQKENI. The CDR3 extends over 13 amino acids. CDR3 in DNA: TGTGCCAGCTCACCCCAGGGAGGCTACGAGCAGTACTTC. It specifies CASSPQGGYEQYF. Using reference TRBV18 and TRBJ2-7 for the parts outside the CDR3, the full variable domain is NAGVMQNPRHLVRRRGQEARLRCSPMKGHSHVYWYRQLPEEGLKFMVYLQKENIIDESGMPKERFSAEFPKEGPSILRIQQVVRGDSAAYFCASSPQGGYEQYFGPGTRLTVT.